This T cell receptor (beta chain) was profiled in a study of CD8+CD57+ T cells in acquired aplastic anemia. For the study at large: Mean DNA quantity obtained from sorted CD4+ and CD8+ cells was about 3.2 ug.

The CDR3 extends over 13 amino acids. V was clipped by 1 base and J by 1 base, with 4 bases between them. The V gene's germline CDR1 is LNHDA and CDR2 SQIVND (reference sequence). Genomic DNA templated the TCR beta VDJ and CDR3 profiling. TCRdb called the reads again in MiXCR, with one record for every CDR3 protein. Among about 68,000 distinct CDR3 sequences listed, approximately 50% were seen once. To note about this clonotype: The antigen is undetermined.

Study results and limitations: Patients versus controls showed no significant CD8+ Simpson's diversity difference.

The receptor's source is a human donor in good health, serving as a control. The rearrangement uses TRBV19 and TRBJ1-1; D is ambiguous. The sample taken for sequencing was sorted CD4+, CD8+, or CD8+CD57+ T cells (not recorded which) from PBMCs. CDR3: CASSIVQNTEAFF. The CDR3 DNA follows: TGTGCCAGTAGTATAGTTCAGAACACTGAAGCTTTCTTT.